These 30 T cell receptor beta chains were sequenced from one sample in a study of blood T cell repertoires in COVID-19. Here immunoSEQ multiplex PCR was the method, and the copy in TCRdb shows in-frame clones only, minus some. The table includes 100,000 or so clones, 81% detected once. Sequences were obtained from peripheral blood. Source of these receptors: a man older than 75 with acute or convalescent COVID-19.

This chain links TRBV18 with TRBJ1-2, with D possibly matching TRBD1 (5 bases). The CDR3 is 17 amino acids. V was shortened by 0 bases and J by 1 base, with 15 bases between the two germline ends. Germline CDR1 reads KGHSH; CDR2 reads LQKENI. The CDR3 region has the DNA TGTGCCAGCTCACCACCCGGGGGAGCCGTTCATAACTATGGCTACACCTTC. Translation: CASSPPGGAVHNYGYTF.

This clone was detected only a few times. The V gene is TRBV5-6, the J gene TRBJ2-7; TRBD1 matches 10 bases. Unmatched junction bases numbered 8, after V lost 3 bases and J lost 5 bases. Germline V gene data show CDR1 as SGHDT and CDR2 as YYEEEE. CDR3 length equals 15 residues. CDR3 in amino acids: CASSSRDRGPHEQYF. CDR3 bases: TGTGCCAGCAGCTCCCGGGACAGGGGTCCCCACGAGCAGTACTTC.

The chain couples TRBV7-2 to TRBJ2-1, with 9 bases identical to TRBD2. The ends lost 1 base at V and 1 base at J; junction bases unmatched: 2. Germline loops: CDR1 SGHTA, CDR2 FQGNSA. This CDR3 region has 16 residues. The CDR3 DNA reads as TGTGCCAGCAGCTTAGGACTAGCGGTATCCTACAATGAGCAGTTCTTC. This encodes CASSLGLAVSYNEQFF.

The chain uses TRBV4-1 and TRBJ2-1; 7 nucleotides match TRBD2. Trimming cost V 0 bases and J 4 bases; bases outside gene matches: 6. Germline CDR1 and CDR2: MGHRA and YSYEKL. CDR3 length equals 16 residues. This chain's CDR3 is CASSQDGASGYNEQFF. CDR3 bases: TGCGCCAGCAGCCAAGATGGGGCTAGCGGTTACAATGAGCAGTTCTTC.

The CDR3 region is CASSLTAGGRNNYNEQFF. Here the CDR3 DNA reads TGTGCCAGCAGCTTAACCGCGGGAGGACGAAATAACTACAATGAGCAGTTCTTC. This chain uses TRBV7-3 with TRBJ2-1; the match to TRBD2 covers 8 bases. Germline V gene lookup returns CDR1 SGHTA and CDR2 FQGTGA. The CDR3 runs 18 residues. V was clipped by 0 bases and J by 3 bases; unmatched bases: 10.

The rearrangement uses TRBV6-5 and TRBJ1-2; D is undetermined. Germline V gives CDR1 MNHEY, CDR2 SVGAGI. Trimming left V 8 bases short and J 2 bases short, with 12 bases between. This CDR3 has 13 residues. CDR3 in DNA: TGTGCCAGCCGACCGGGAAAAAACTATGGCTACACCTTC. It specifies CASRPGKNYGYTF.

The gene calls are TRBV15 and TRBJ2-1; TRBD2 is a possible D gene (6 bases). Trimming cost V 0 bases and J 7 bases, with 13 bases left between them. Germline CDR1 LNHNV, CDR2 YYDKDF (reference sequence). The CDR3 has 15 amino acids. CDR3 nucleotide sequence: TGTGCCACCAGCAGAGAGCGGGCTAGCGCAAATGAGCAGTTCTTC. It yields the protein CATSRERASANEQFF.

The gene calls are TRBV28 and TRBJ2-5; 10 bases fit TRBD1. Trimming cost V 5 bases and J 5 bases; bases outside gene matches: 8. The CDR3 spans 15 residues. The V gene's germline CDR1 is MDHEN and CDR2 SYDVKM. The CDR3 region has the DNA TGTGCCAGCAGTCGACAGGGGGCGTCTTGGGAGACCCAGTACTTC. As protein: CASSRQGASWETQYF.

The J gene is TRBJ2-2, the V gene TRBV7-3; TRBD1 aligns across 7 bases. Germline V lookup: CDR1 SGHTA, CDR2 FQGTGA. The CDR3 extends over 15 amino acids. Trimming at V came to 7 bases and at J to 2 bases, leaving 7 bases not matched to a gene. CDR3 nucleotide sequence: TGTGCCAGCAACAATGGGGACAGCAACACCGGGGAGCTGTTTTTT. Amino acid sequence: CASNNGDSNTGELFF.

The V call is TRBV2, the J call TRBJ2-6; tentative D call: TRBD2 (5 bases). V was pared by 5 bases and J by 1 base, with 9 bases between. CDR1 and CDR2 from the germline V gene are SNHLY and FYNNEI. The CDR3 spans 15 residues. The CDR3 sequence: CASSTRGSGANVLTF. The DNA for the CDR3 is TGTGCCAGCAGTACCCGGGGATCTGGGGCCAACGTCCTGACTTTC.

The chain is built from TRBV10-3 and TRBJ2-3, with D maybe TRBD2 (6 bases). Germline CDR1 is ENHRY and CDR2 is SYGVKD. V dropped 4 bases and J dropped 1 base, with 15 bases sitting between them. The CDR3 runs 16 residues. In DNA, the CDR3 is TGTGCCATCAGTGGGAGACTAGATGAAGGCACAGATACGCAGTATTTT. It encodes CAISGRLDEGTDTQYF.

This chain uses TRBV6-1 with TRBJ2-1; unclear D gene. Trimming took 3 bases from V and 0 from J, leaving 9 bases between them. Germline assignment: CDR1 MNHNS and CDR2 SASEGT. The CDR3 has 15 amino acids. CDR3 sequence reads: CASSDHPSSYNEQFF. As DNA, the CDR3 is TGTGCCAGCAGTGACCACCCGAGCTCCTACAATGAGCAGTTCTTC.

For this clone: Additional DNA sequences in this sample encode the identical CDR3. This CDR3 is CASSLGWSSYEQYF. The CDR3 nucleotides read TGCGCCAGCAGCTTGGGCTGGAGCTCCTACGAGCAGTACTTC. The chain recombines TRBV5-1 with TRBJ2-7, with unresolved D. This CDR3 is built from 14 residues. Looked up from germline, CDR1 is SGHRS and CDR2 is YFSETQ. V was trimmed by 0 bases and J by 0 bases, leaving 7 bases between them.

This clone is judged medium-sized. The V call is TRBV19, the J call TRBJ1-1; maybe TRBD1 (5 bases). CDR1 is LNHDA, CDR2 SQIVND, per germline (reference sequence). The CDR3 spans 13 residues. Trimming removed 2 bases at V and 1 base at J, with 5 bases between. The CDR3, as DNA: TGTGCCAGTAGTATACAGGGGAACACTGAAGCTTTCTTT. Residues: CASSIQGNTEAFF.

V and J are TRBV30 and TRBJ1-4; tentatively, D is TRBD1 (6 bases). V lost 3 bases to trimming and J lost 3 bases, with 8 bases between them. The length of the CDR3 is 13 residues. Germline CDR1 and CDR2: GTSNPN and SVGIG (reference sequence). The CDR3: CAWSRTANEKLFF. In DNA, the CDR3 is TGTGCCTGGAGCAGGACAGCTAATGAAAAACTGTTTTTT.

The V gene is TRBV28, the J gene TRBJ2-7; unclear D gene. There are 11 residues in the CDR3. The germline V and J ends were trimmed by 3 bases and 5 bases, with 5 bases remaining between them. CDR1 MDHEN and CDR2 SYDVKM come from the germline V gene. The CDR3 bases are TGTGCCAGCAGTTTCGTCCACGAGCAGTACTTC. Protein: CASSFVHEQYF.

This clone has a single count. The chain uses TRBV24-1 and TRBJ2-1, with 8 nucleotides matching TRBD2. The CDR3 consists of 16 residues. Per germline, CDR1 KGHDR and CDR2 SFDVKD. The V gene end was trimmed by 0 bases and the J gene end by 6 bases; junction bases not matched to a gene: 6. The CDR3, as DNA: TGTGCCACCAGTGATTTGTCGGGGGGGCGCACCAATGAGCAGTTCTTC. This translates into CATSDLSGGRTNEQFF.

This rearrangement joins TRBV28 to TRBJ2-7; 11 positions agree with TRBD2. Germline trimming cut 3 bases from V and 7 bases from J; bases unmatched to any gene: 8. CDR3 length: 15 amino acids. CDR1 is MDHEN and CDR2 is SYDVKM in the germline V gene. CDR3 nucleotides: TGTGCCAGCAGTTTCTTAGCGGGAGGGCCGCGGGAGCAGTACTTC. Translated: CASSFLAGGPREQYF. The full variable domain, completed using reference TRBV28 and TRBJ2-7, is DVKVTQSSRYLVKRTGEKVFLECVQDMDHENMFWYRQDPGLGLRLIYFSYDVKMKEKGDIPEGYSVSREKKERFSLILESASTNQTSMYLCASSFLAGGPREQYFGPGTRLTVT.

V usage is TRBV28 and J usage is TRBJ1-2; TRBD1 is a possible D gene (6 bases). Germline CDR1 reads MDHEN; CDR2 reads SYDVKM. The CDR3 extends over 11 amino acids. With 10 bases removed from V and 8 bases from J, the gap between germline ends came to 14 bases. The CDR3 nucleotides read TGTGCCACCTACAGGGTGGGGGGCTACACCTTC. Protein product: CATYRVGGYTF.

J is TRBJ2-1 and V is TRBV27, with 10 bases identical to TRBD1. The CDR3 is 15 residues long. V lost 6 bases to trimming and J lost 4 bases; unmatched junction nucleotides: 6. The V gene's germline CDR1 is MNHEY and CDR2 SMNVEV (reference sequence). The CDR3 is CASSLSGQGYNEQFF. The CDR3 DNA reads as TGTGCCAGCAGCCTTTCGGGACAGGGGTACAATGAGCAGTTCTTC.

The chain recombines TRBV28 with TRBJ1-3, with TRBD1 identical over 9 bases. The CDR3 has 15 residues. Germline V CDR1 and CDR2: MDHEN, SYDVKM. The V and J ends lost 6 bases and 3 bases, in that order; junction bases with no gene match: 6. The CDR3 region has the DNA TGTGCCAGCAGGCTACAGGGGGCAGTTGGAAACACCATATATTTT. Translating gives CASRLQGAVGNTIYF.

The chain carries TRBV28 and TRBJ1-5, with D unresolved. Germline loops: CDR1 MDHEN, CDR2 SYDVKM. The CDR3 runs 16 residues. With 3 bases removed from V and 0 bases from J, the gap between germline ends came to 12 bases. DNA for the CDR3: TGTGCCAGCAGTTTGGGTGCGGTGTATAGCAATCAGCCCCAGCATTTT. Amino acids: CASSLGAVYSNQPQHF.

V gene TRBV7-9 combines with J gene TRBJ2-7, with 9 positions matching TRBD1. V trimming: 0 bases; J trimming: 5 bases; junction bases outside the gene matches: 2. Germline CDR1 and CDR2: SEHNR and FQNEAQ (reference sequence). CDR3 length equals 14 residues. The CDR3: CASSLAGTGNEQYF. The CDR3 coding sequence is TGTGCCAGCAGCTTAGCCGGGACAGGGAACGAGCAGTACTTC.

The genes are TRBV11-2 and TRBJ1-3; D not certain. The CDR3 runs to 13 residues. V lost 1 base, J lost 4 bases, and 5 bases lay in between. Germline V lookup: CDR1 SGHAT, CDR2 FQNNGV. The CDR3 nucleotides read TGTGCCAGCAGCTTAGCGGGGGGAAACACCATATATTTT. This encodes CASSLAGGNTIYF.

This clone was detected a few times. The rearrangement joins TRBV20-1 to TRBJ1-2; unclear D gene. The CDR3 covers 10 residues. In germline, CDR1 is DFQATT, CDR2 SNEGSKA (reference sequence). V dropped 5 bases and J dropped 5 bases, with 6 bases sitting between them. CDR3 DNA: TGCAGTGCTTTTCAGTATGGCTACACCTTC. It codes for CSAFQYGYTF.

This chain uses TRBV30 with TRBJ2-2, with D possibly being TRBD1 (6 bases). This CDR3 region has 14 residues. Germline CDR1 reads GTSNPN; CDR2 reads SVGIG (reference sequence). Trimming removed 7 bases from V and 4 bases from J, with 16 bases in between. CDR3 sequence (DNA): TGTGCCTCATCACAGGGAGTGGGCACCGGGGAGCTGTTTTTT. Its translation is CASSQGVGTGELFF.

V gene TRBV29-1 combines with J gene TRBJ2-1, with 7 positions matching TRBD1. Looked up from germline, CDR1 is SQVTM and CDR2 is ANQGSEA. There are 13 residues in the CDR3. V gave up 6 bases and J gave up 8 bases; unmatched junction bases: 10. The DNA for the CDR3 is TGCAGCGTCCGGACAGGTTTTGAGGATGAGCAGTTCTTC. Encoded protein: CSVRTGFEDEQFF.

This clone was counted only a few times. The rearrangement links TRBV28 to TRBJ2-3; 10 bases agree with TRBD2. CDR1 MDHEN and CDR2 SYDVKM come from the germline V gene. There are 15 residues in the CDR3. The J segment lost 6 bases and the V segment lost 5 bases, leaving 8 bases of the junction unmatched. The CDR3 sequence is CASSSSGRPGDTQYF. The CDR3 region has the DNA TGTGCCAGCAGTAGTAGCGGGAGGCCCGGCGATACGCAGTATTTT. Full variable domain (remainder filled in from reference TRBV28 and TRBJ2-3): DVKVTQSSRYLVKRTGEKVFLECVQDMDHENMFWYRQDPGLGLRLIYFSYDVKMKEKGDIPEGYSVSREKKERFSLILESASTNQTSMYLCASSSSGRPGDTQYFGPGTRLTVL.

This clone turned up a few times. The chain uses TRBV7-2 and TRBJ1-1, with 9 nucleotides matching TRBD1. This CDR3 spans 16 amino acids. With 6 bases clipped from V and 5 bases from J, the junction kept 13 bases outside the gene matches. CDR1 and CDR2 (germline): SGHTA, FQGNSA. The CDR3 region has the DNA TGTGCCAGCAGTTCCACAGGGGGCGTTGTAGTAACTGAAGCTTTCTTT. Translation: CASSSTGGVVVTEAFF.

V usage is TRBV5-4 and J usage is TRBJ2-2; the match to TRBD1 covers 8 bases. The CDR3 sequence is 16 residues long. With V trimmed by 1 base and J by 4 bases, 6 bases remained unmatched. The germline gives CDR1 SGHNT, CDR2 YYREEE (reference sequence). The CDR3 region has the DNA TGTGCCAGCAGCTTGCGGGGACAGGCCAGCACCGGGGAGCTGTTTTTT. Its protein is CASSLRGQASTGELFF.